This paragraph reports one T cell receptor (beta chain). The data stem from a study of blood T cell repertoires in COVID-19. Some clones are missing from TCRdb's copy, which holds only in-frame ones; the method was immunoSEQ multiplex PCR. The repertoire includes some 110,000 clones, approximately 80% of them detected once, and about 27% sits in the top ten. The V and J ends lost 1 base and 7 bases respectively, with 7 bases between them. The CDR3 covers 13 residues. Per germline, CDR1 MNHNS and CDR2 SASEGT. The receptor was derived from a man in his 60s with acute or convalescent COVID-19. The V and J genes are TRBV6-1 and TRBJ1-4; weak D call: TRBD1 (5 bases). Material: peripheral blood. The CDR3 DNA is TGTGCCAGCAGTGAAGGGGGGGGTGAAAAACTGTTTTTT. Its protein product is CASSEGGGEKLFF.